This T cell receptor (beta chain) was retrieved from a study of response to subunit inactivated influenza vaccine. From the RT-PCR reads, TCRdb called clonotypes with MiXCR, one entry per CDR3 protein. The sample lists 650,000 to 800,000 distinct CDR3 sequences, approximately 15% occurring once. This clonotype was recorded a few times. What it binds is unknown. General study findings and limits: The authors offered the suggestion that each seasonal influenza vaccination recruits few new T cells.

This specimen was PBMCs from blood, taken around 14 days before vaccination. The clonotype comes from a man aged 45-65 years who received an inactivated influenza vaccine.

The chain's CDR3 is CASSLAAGGPNEQFF. The CDR3 DNA sequence: TGTGCCAGCAGCTTAGCGGCGGGGGGGCCTAATGAGCAGTTCTTC. This chain links TRBV7-9 with TRBJ2-1; 9 bases are a match to TRBD2. Losses at the gene ends were 0 bases for V and 7 bases for J; bases not matched to a gene: 4. CDR1 is SEHNR and CDR2 is FQNEAQ in the germline V gene (reference sequence). This CDR3 is 15 amino acids long.